This TCR beta chain was recovered during a study of vaccination effects on CD4 cells after COVID-19. The wider study: All participants had two doses of either the BNT162b2 or mRNA-1273 vaccine.

The ViraFEST assay expanded antigen-specific CD4+ T cells with viral peptide pools before sequencing. Once cultured for 10 days, the cells underwent separation to obtain CD4+ T cells. Negative nucleocapsid antibody tests before and after vaccination confirmed no previous SARS-CoV-2 infection. Study results and limitations: Clones of infection and vaccine origin contracted markedly late after vaccination. Vaccine-induced clones in healthy vaccinees cross-reacted with common cold coronaviruses in only 1 of 255 cases. No early post-infection timepoints were available in the study, which also included few convalescent patients.

The data were produced by immunoSEQ multiplex PCR, yet TCRdb's version contains in-frame clones alone and is incomplete. The sample has under 30,000 clones; around 75% are singletons. This clone was seen a few times. Its antigen is as yet unknown. The V gene lost 0 bases and the J gene lost 5 bases, with 10 bases spanning the gap. The CDR3 consists of 14 residues. Germline V gene data show CDR1 as GTSNPN and CDR2 as SVGIG (reference sequence). This sequence joins TRBV30 and TRBJ1-4; no reliable D call. The clonotype originates from a human donor who received a COVID-19 vaccine. This specimen was CD4+ T cells from PBMCs cultured with HCoV-NL63 spike peptides, taken before COVID-19 vaccination. The CDR3 is CAWSVDVRNEKLFF. The CDR3 nucleotides read TGTGCCTGGAGTGTTGATGTACGAAATGAAAAACTGTTTTTT.